This entry is about one T cell receptor (beta chain). The data are from a study of blood T cell repertoires in COVID-19. Germline V lookup: CDR1 SGHTA, CDR2 FQGNSA. This CDR3 has 17 amino acids. Trimming removed 5 bases from V and 0 bases from J; junction bases left unmatched: 9. Assay used: immunoSEQ multiplex PCR; TCRdb lists only in-frame clones, some missing. The data hold tens of thousands of clones, with approximately 87% observed a single time. Sequencing was carried out using peripheral blood. This TCR came from a woman in her sixties with acute or convalescent COVID-19. The chain links TRBV7-2 to TRBJ1-3; 8 bases map to TRBD1. The CDR3 protein is CASSLNPGGASGNTIYF. CDR3 DNA sequence: TGTGCCAGCAGCCTAAACCCAGGGGGCGCCTCTGGAAACACCATATATTTT.